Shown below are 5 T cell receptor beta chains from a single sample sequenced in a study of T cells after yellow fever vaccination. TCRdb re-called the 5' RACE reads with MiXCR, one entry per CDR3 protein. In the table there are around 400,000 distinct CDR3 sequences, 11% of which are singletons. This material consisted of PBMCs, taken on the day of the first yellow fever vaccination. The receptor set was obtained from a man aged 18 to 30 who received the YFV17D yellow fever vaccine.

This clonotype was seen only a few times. The CDR3: CASSPPPVDPEAFF. In DNA form, the CDR3 reads TGTGCCAGCTCACCACCCCCAGTTGATCCTGAAGCTTTCTTT. The genes are TRBV18 and TRBJ1-1; D uncertain. CDR3 length: 14 residues. V dropped 0 bases and J dropped 6 bases, with 11 bases sitting between them. Germline values: CDR1 KGHSH, CDR2 LQKENI.

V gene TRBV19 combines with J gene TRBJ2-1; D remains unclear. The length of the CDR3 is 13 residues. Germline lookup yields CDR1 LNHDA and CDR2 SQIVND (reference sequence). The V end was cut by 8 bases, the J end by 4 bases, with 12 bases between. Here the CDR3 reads CASQVVGYNEQFF. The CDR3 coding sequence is TGTGCCAGTCAGGTGGTGGGGTACAATGAGCAGTTCTTC.

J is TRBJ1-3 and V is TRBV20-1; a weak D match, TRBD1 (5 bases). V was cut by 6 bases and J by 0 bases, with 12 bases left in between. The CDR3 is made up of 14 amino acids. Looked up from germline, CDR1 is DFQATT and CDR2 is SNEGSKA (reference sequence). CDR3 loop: CSANPDNSGNTIYF. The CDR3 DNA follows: TGCAGTGCGAATCCGGACAACTCTGGAAACACCATATATTTT.

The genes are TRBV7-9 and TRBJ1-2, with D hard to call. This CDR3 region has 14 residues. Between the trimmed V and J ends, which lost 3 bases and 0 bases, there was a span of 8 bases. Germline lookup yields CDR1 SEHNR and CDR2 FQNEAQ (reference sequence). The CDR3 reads CASSFTSANYGYTF. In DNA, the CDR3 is TGTGCCAGCAGCTTCACGTCAGCTAACTATGGCTACACCTTC.

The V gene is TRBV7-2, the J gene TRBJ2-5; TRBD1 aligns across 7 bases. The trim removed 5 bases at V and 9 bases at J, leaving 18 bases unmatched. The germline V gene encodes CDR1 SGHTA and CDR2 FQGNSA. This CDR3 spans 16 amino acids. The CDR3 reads CASSPLLWDSRPSQYF. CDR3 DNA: TGTGCCAGCAGCCCCCTTTTGTGGGACAGCCGACCCTCCCAGTACTTC.